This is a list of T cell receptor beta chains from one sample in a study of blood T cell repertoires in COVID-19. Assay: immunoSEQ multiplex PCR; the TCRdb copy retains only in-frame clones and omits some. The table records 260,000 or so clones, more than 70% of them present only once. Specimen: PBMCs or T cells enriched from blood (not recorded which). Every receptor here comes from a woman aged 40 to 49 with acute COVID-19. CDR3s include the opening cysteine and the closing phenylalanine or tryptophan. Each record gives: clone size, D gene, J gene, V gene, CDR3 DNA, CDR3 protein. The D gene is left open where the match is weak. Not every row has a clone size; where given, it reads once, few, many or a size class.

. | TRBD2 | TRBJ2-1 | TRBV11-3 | TGTGCCAGCAGCTCCCCCCCCGGGAGGAACTTCAATGAGCAGTTCTTC | CASSSPPGRNFNEQFF
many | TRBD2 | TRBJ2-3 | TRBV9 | TGTGCCAGCAGCGTAGCGGGGGGGGCTGGCACAGATACGCAGTATTTT | CASSVAGGAGTDTQYF
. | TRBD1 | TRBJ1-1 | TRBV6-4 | TGTGCCAGCAGAGGACAGGGACACACTGAAGCTTTCTTT | CASRGQGHTEAFF
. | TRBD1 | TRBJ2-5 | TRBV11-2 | TGTGCCAGCAGGGGGACAGGGCAAGAGACCCAGTACTTC | CASRGTGQETQYF
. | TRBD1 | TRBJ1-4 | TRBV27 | TGTGCCAGCAGTTTATATCCAGGACAGGGGAGTGAAAAACTGTTTTTT | CASSLYPGQGSEKLFF
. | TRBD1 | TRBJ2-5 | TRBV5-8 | TGTGCCAGCAGCCAACAGGGGTGGCAAGAGACCCAGTACTTC | CASSQQGWQETQYF
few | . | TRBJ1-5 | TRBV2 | TGTGCCAGCAGTCCCGACAGGTTAGAACAGCCCCAGCATTTT | CASSPDRLEQPQHF
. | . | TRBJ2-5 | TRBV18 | TGTGCCAGCTCACCACCGGGGGCCCCAGAGACCCAGTACTTC | CASSPPGAPETQYF
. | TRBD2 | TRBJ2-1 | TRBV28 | TGTGCCAGCAGTTTATGGGGTCTAGCGGGAGCCTACAATGAGCAGTTCTTC | CASSLWGLAGAYNEQFF
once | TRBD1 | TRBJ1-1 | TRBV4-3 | TGCGCCAGCAGCCGAAGGACAGGAGACACTGAAGCTTTCTTT | CASSRRTGDTEAFF
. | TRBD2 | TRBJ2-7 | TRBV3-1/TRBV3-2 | TGTGCCAGCAGCCAGGGACTAGCGGGTTTCTACGAGCAGTACTTC | CASSQGLAGFYEQYF
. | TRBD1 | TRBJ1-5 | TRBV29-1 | TGCAGCGCTGCCGGGACAGTAAATCAGCCCCAGCATTTT | CSAAGTVNQPQHF
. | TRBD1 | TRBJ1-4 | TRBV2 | TGTGCCAGCAGGGGGACAGGGGTGTCCGGAAAACTGTTTTTT | CASRGTGVSGKLFF
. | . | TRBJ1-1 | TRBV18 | TGTGCCAGCTCACCTCGAGCCGTAACCTCAGGGGACACTGAAGCTTTCTTT | CASSPRAVTSGDTEAFF
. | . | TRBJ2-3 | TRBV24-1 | TGTGCCACCAGTGATTTGCAGGGGATATATACGCAGTATTTT | CATSDLQGIYTQYF
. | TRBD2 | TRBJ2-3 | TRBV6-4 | TGTGCCAGCAGTTTTAGCGGGAGTGGCACAGATACGCAGTATTTT | CASSFSGSGTDTQYF
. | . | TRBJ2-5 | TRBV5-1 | TGCGCCAGCAGCTTTACCATGAGGGGAGGAGAGACCCAGTACTTC | CASSFTMRGGETQYF
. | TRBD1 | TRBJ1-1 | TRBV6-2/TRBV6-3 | TGTGCCAGCAGTTACTCTCGACAACAGGGGCAGTGGGAAGCTTTCTTT | CASSYSRQQGQWEAFF
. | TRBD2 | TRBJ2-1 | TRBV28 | TGTGCCAGCAGTTTCAGAAGCGGGGTTAACAATGAGCAGTTCTTC | CASSFRSGVNNEQFF
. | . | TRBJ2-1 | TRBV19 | TGTGCCAGTAGTATAGCTAGAAGGACAGATTCCTACAATGAGCAGTTCTTC | CASSIARRTDSYNEQFF
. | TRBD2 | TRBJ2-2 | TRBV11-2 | TGTGCCAGCAGCTATGGGGCTAGCGGGATTGGTCACACCGGGGAGCTGTTTTTT | CASSYGASGIGHTGELFF
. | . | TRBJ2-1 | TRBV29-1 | TGCAGCTTCGTTGACACGAATGAGCAGTTCTTC | CSFVDTNEQFF
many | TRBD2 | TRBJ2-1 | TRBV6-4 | TGTGCCAGCAGTGAGGGCGGGAGTTTTGATCGGAATGAGCAGTTCTTC | CASSEGGSFDRNEQFF
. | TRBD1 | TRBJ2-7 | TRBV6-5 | TGTGCCAGCAGGACCGACAGGGACTACGAGCAGTACTTC | CASRTDRDYEQYF
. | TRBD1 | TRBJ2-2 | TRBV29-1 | TGCAGCGCCAAGGGGGCTAGCTATTCCGGGGAGCTGTTTTTT | CSAKGASYSGELFF
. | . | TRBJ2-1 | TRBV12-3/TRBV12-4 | TGTGCCAGCAGTCCCCTATACAATGAGCAGTTCTTC | CASSPLYNEQFF
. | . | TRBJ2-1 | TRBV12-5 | TGTGCTAGTGGTTTGGTACTGTCGGGAGTGGGAAATGAGCAGTTCTTC | CASGLVLSGVGNEQFF
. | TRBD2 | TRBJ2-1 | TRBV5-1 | TGCGCCAGCAGCTTGCGCCTAGCGGGAGCGGCCTACAATGAGCAGTTCTTC | CASSLRLAGAAYNEQFF
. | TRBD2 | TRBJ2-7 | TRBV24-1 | TGTGCCACCAGTGCTAGCGGGAGGAGCTCCTACGAGCAGTACTTC | CATSASGRSSYEQYF
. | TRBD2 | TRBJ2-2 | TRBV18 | TGTGCCAGCTCACCAAGAGGCCGGGGGGAGACCGGGGAGCTGTTTTTT | CASSPRGRGETGELFF
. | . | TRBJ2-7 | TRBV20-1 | TGCAGTGCTAGAGATAAGGGGGAAAAGTACTTC | CSARDKGEKYF
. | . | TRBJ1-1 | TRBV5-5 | TGTGCCAGCAGCAAATACTATCCTGAAGCTTTCTTT | CASSKYYPEAFF
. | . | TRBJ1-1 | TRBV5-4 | TGTGCCAGCAGCTTGGGCAGGGCGCACACTGAAGCTTTCTTT | CASSLGRAHTEAFF
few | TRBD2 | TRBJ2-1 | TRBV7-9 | TGTGCCAGCAGCTGGAGACTAGCGGGAGGGCACAATGAGCAGTTCTTC | CASSWRLAGGHNEQFF
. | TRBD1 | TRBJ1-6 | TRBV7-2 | TGTGCCAGCAGCTCCCAAGGACAGGATTGGTCACCCCTCCACTTT | CASSSQGQDWSPLHF
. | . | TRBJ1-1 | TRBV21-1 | TGTGCCAGCAACGTGGACAGGGGAAGGAACACTGAAGCTTTCTTT | CASNVDRGRNTEAFF
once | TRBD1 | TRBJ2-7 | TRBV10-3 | TGTGCCATCAGCGGACAGGGAAGAACCTACGAGCAGTACTTC | CAISGQGRTYEQYF
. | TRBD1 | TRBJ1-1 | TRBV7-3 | TGTGCCAGCAGCTCTACAGGGGGTCCAAACACTGAAGCTTTCTTT | CASSSTGGPNTEAFF
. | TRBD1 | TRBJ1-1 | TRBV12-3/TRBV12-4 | TGTGCCAGCAGCAAGACAGGGCTTGGTGAAGCTTTCTTT | CASSKTGLGEAFF
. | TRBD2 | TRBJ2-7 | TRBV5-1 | TGCGCCAGCAGGGGGACTAGCGTTTACGAGCAGTACTTC | CASRGTSVYEQYF
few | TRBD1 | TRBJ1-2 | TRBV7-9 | TGTGCCAGCAGCCCTGAACAGGGGGCGCTTGGCTACACCTTC | CASSPEQGALGYTF
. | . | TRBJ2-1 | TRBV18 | TGTGCCAGCTCACCACCCACTAGGAATGAGCAGTTCTTC | CASSPPTRNEQFF
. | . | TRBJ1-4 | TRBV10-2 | TGCGCCAGCAGTGAAATGGGACACTTTGAAAAACTGTTTTTT | CASSEMGHFEKLFF
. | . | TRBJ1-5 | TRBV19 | TGTGCCAGTAGCCCAAGACTCTCAGCAAAGCCCCAGCATTTT | CASSPRLSAKPQHF
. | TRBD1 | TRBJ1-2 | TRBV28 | TGTGCCAGCAGTTCAGGGGGCGGTTACTATGGCTACACCTTC | CASSSGGGYYGYTF
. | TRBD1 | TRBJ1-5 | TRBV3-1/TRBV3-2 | TGTGCCAGCAGTCCCCGGACAGGGGGCAATCAGCCCCAGCATTTT | CASSPRTGGNQPQHF
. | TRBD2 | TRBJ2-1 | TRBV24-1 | TGTGCCACCAGTGAAACTAGCGGGGAAGAGCAGTTCTTC | CATSETSGEEQFF
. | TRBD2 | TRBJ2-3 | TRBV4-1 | TGCGCCAGCAGCCGGGGGGCCAGCGGGAGGCGCACAGATACGCAGTATTTT | CASSRGASGRRTDTQYF
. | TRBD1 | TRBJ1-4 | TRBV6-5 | TGTGCCACCTCGGACAGGGGAACTGAAAAACTGTTTTTT | CATSDRGTEKLFF
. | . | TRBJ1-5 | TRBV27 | TGTGCCAGCAGTTTGGACAGAAATCAGCCCCAGCATTTT | CASSLDRNQPQHF
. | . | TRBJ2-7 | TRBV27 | TGTGCCAGCAGTTTGAGATCTAGTGCTTACGAGCAGTACTTC | CASSLRSSAYEQYF
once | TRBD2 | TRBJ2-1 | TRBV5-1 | TGCGCCAGCAGCCTAGGGCTTCTAGCGGGAGGGCTTGAGCAGTTCTTC | CASSLGLLAGGLEQFF